Listed here are 27 T cell receptor beta chains from one sample, sequenced in a study of blood T cells in healthy people across ages. The second PCR ran about 6 to 11 cycles with a sample-barcoded 5' primer and J-beta primers. Each CDR3 protein gets one entry after TCRdb re-called the 5' RACE reads with MiXCR. The table has over 600,000 distinct CDR3 sequences, about half seen once. The specimen was blood. Source of these receptors: an elderly man in good health.

The rearrangement uses TRBV27 and TRBJ2-7; no definite D call. The CDR3 runs to 15 residues. Germline loops: CDR1 MNHEY, CDR2 SMNVEV (reference sequence). The V gene lost 3 bases and the J gene lost 2 bases, with 14 bases spanning the gap. CDR3 amino acids: CASSLYQTQPYEQYF. In DNA form, the CDR3 reads TGTGCCAGCAGTTTGTATCAGACACAGCCCTACGAGCAGTACTTC.

This clonotype has only a few counts. The rearrangement links TRBV6-6 to TRBJ2-1; 8 positions agree with TRBD1. The CDR3 contains 16 residues. V trimming: 5 bases; J trimming: 7 bases; junction bases outside the gene matches: 13. Germline V gene data show CDR1 as MNHNY and CDR2 as SVGAGI (reference sequence). The CDR3 is CASSRLGQAQRNEQFF. CDR3 bases: TGTGCCAGCAGTCGCCTGGGACAGGCTCAGAGGAATGAGCAGTTCTTC.

The chain couples TRBV14 to TRBJ1-1; 12 bases agree with TRBD1. Trimming took 5 bases from V and 8 from J; bases not matched to a gene: 6. This CDR3 comprises 14 residues. CDR1 and CDR2 from the germline V gene are SGHDN and FVKESK. The chain's CDR3 is CASSIGTGGDEAFF. For the CDR3, the DNA is TGTGCCAGCAGCATCGGGACAGGGGGCGACGAAGCTTTCTTT.

This chain connects TRBV4-2 to TRBJ2-7, with no clear D. V gave up 0 bases and J gave up 2 bases, with 5 bases separating them. Germline CDR1 and CDR2: LGHNA and YNFKEQ. The CDR3 is 13 amino acids. CDR3 residues: CASSQDRPYEQYF. The CDR3 DNA reads as TGTGCCAGCAGCCAAGATCGGCCCTACGAGCAGTACTTC.

In this sample, this clonotype turned up a few times. This rearrangement joins TRBV5-1 to TRBJ1-4; D remains ambiguous. Trimming shortened V by 2 bases and J by 4 bases, and 9 bases separated the two germline ends. This CDR3 has 14 amino acids. Germline CDR1 SGHRS, CDR2 YFSETQ. The CDR3 protein is CASSFLESNEKLFF. The CDR3 region has the DNA TGCGCCAGCAGCTTTTTGGAGAGTAATGAAAAACTGTTTTTT.

The genes are TRBV7-2 and TRBJ2-4; D is possibly TRBD2 (6 bases). The J call may be in error: the DNA end matches TRBJ2-7 better. CDR3 length equals 14 residues. Germline V gene sequence: CDR1 SGHTA, CDR2 FQGNSA. Written as DNA, the CDR3 is TGTGCCAGCAGCCAACGGGGACTCAACTACGAGCAGTACTTC. Translation gives CASSQRGLNYEQYF.

The genes are TRBV7-9 and TRBJ1-1, with D maybe TRBD1 (5 bases). The CDR3 sequence is 14 residues long. CDR1 is SEHNR and CDR2 is FQNEAQ in the germline V gene (reference sequence). Trimming took 3 bases from V and 5 from J, leaving 13 bases between them. The CDR3 DNA reads as TGTGCCAGCAGCTTCTACGGGGGAGAGACTGAAGCTTTCTTT. Its protein is CASSFYGGETEAFF.

The gene calls are TRBV7-8 and TRBJ2-2; 8 bases map to TRBD2. Germline V gene lookup returns CDR1 SGHVS and CDR2 FQNEAQ. Germline trimming cut 3 bases from V and 6 bases from J; bases unmatched to any gene: 15. This CDR3 has 18 residues. The CDR3 DNA sequence: TGTGCCAGCAGCTTTCAACCCCTTTCGGGAGGGGCTCCCGGGGAGCTGTTTTTT. Protein product: CASSFQPLSGGAPGELFF.

This clonotype was observed once. A read error may account for a junction end that differs from germline. The V call is TRBV10-3, the J call TRBJ2-7, with unresolved D. The CDR3 is 12 amino acids. Germline assignment: CDR1 ENHRY and CDR2 SYGVKD. CDR3 amino acids: CAISDGPYDQYF. DNA of the CDR3: TGTGCCATCAGTGATGGTCCCTACGATCAGTACTTC.

This sequence joins TRBV27 and TRBJ2-7, with D maybe TRBD1 (5 bases). The germline V gene has CDR1 MNHEY and CDR2 SMNVEV (reference sequence). The CDR3 consists of 13 residues. V lost 4 bases and J 1 base, leaving 8 bases between the germline ends. For the CDR3, the DNA is TGTGCCAGCAGTTCGACAGAATCCTACGAGCAGTACTTC. This gives the protein CASSSTESYEQYF.

The CDR3 is CASSSAGFYGYTF. The CDR3, as DNA: TGTGCCAGCAGTTCGGCAGGGTTCTATGGCTACACCTTC. The chain recombines TRBV6-2 or TRBV6-3 with TRBJ1-2, with D perhaps matching TRBD1 (5 bases). The CDR3 has 13 amino acids. V was trimmed by 4 bases and J by 4 bases, leaving 10 bases between them. Germline CDR1 is MNHEY and CDR2 is SVGEGT.

CDR3 residues: CASSTRTGTDTQYF. In DNA, the CDR3 is TGTGCCAGCAGTACTAGGACAGGGACAGATACGCAGTATTTT. V gene TRBV13 combines with J gene TRBJ2-3; 8 nucleotides align to TRBD1. After removal of 6 bases from V and 3 bases from J, the junction contained 5 bases not matched to a gene. Germline loops: CDR1 PRHDT, CDR2 FYEKMQ (reference sequence). This CDR3 region has 14 residues.

The chain employs TRBV7-9 and TRBJ2-3; D is possibly TRBD2 (5 bases). CDR1 is SEHNR and CDR2 is FQNEAQ in the germline V gene (reference sequence). The CDR3 has 15 amino acids. V was cut by 3 bases and J by 2 bases, with 12 bases left in between. The CDR3 spells CASSFPGGYTDTQYF. In nucleotides, the CDR3 is TGTGCCAGCAGCTTTCCGGGCGGGTACACAGATACGCAGTATTTT.

There are a few counts of this clonotype. This chain joins TRBV6-5 and TRBJ2-7; 11 positions match TRBD1. Germline CDR1 reads MNHEY; CDR2 reads SVGAGI. With V trimmed by 4 bases and J by 5 bases, 7 bases remained unmatched. The CDR3 is 15 amino acids. This chain's CDR3 is CASSFTRTGGNEQYF. DNA for the CDR3: TGTGCCAGCAGTTTTACCCGGACAGGGGGCAACGAGCAGTACTTC.

A few counts support this clonotype. The V call is TRBV2, the J call TRBJ2-3, with D tentatively TRBD2 (6 bases). V lost 9 bases, J lost 2 bases, and 12 bases lay in between. Germline CDR1 SNHLY, CDR2 FYNNEI. This CDR3 comprises 13 residues. The CDR3 DNA sequence: TGTGCCAGTTTAGCGGACTACACAGATACGCAGTATTTT. Translation: CASLADYTDTQYF.

This chain's CDR3 is CASSFNRGREDTQYF. In DNA form, the CDR3 reads TGCGCCAGCAGCTTTAACAGGGGGCGGGAAGATACGCAGTATTTT. This rearrangement joins TRBV5-1 to TRBJ2-3; 9 bases are shared with TRBD1. The CDR3 sequence is 15 residues long. Germline-derived CDR1 and CDR2 are SGHRS and YFSETQ. The V gene end was trimmed by 2 bases and the J gene end by 5 bases; junction bases not matched to a gene: 6.

This chain uses TRBV30 with TRBJ2-7, with D possibly matching TRBD1 (6 bases). Deletions cut 8 bases from V and 2 bases from J, with 13 bases between. CDR1 is GTSNPN and CDR2 is SVGIG in the germline V gene (reference sequence). This CDR3 contains 12 residues. CDR3 residues: CAGTRGTYEQYF. CDR3 coding DNA: TGTGCCGGGACCAGGGGAACCTACGAGCAGTACTTC. The whole variable domain, filled in from reference TRBV30 and TRBJ2-7, reads SQTIHQWPATLVQPVGSPLSLECTVEGTSNPNLYWYRQAAGRGLQLLFYSVGIGQISSEVPQNLSASRPQDRQFILSSKKLLLSDSGFYLCAGTRGTYEQYFGPGTRLTVT.

This clonotype was detected a few times. The rearrangement uses TRBV5-1 and TRBJ2-5; 7 nucleotides agree with TRBD1. The CDR3 is made up of 15 amino acids. V trimming: 4 bases; J trimming: 5 bases; junction bases outside the gene matches: 11. Germline V gene sequence: CDR1 SGHRS, CDR2 YFSETQ. CDR3 protein: CASSGNTGDWETQYF. The CDR3 DNA reads as TGCGCCAGCAGCGGGAATACAGGGGATTGGGAGACCCAGTACTTC.

This chain uses TRBV10-3 with TRBJ1-1, with D possibly matching TRBD1 (5 bases). CDR1 and CDR2 from the germline V gene are ENHRY and SYGVKD. This CDR3 region has 14 residues. Trimming shortened V by 7 bases and J by 4 bases, and 16 bases separated the two germline ends. CDR3 residues: CAINSGREGTEAFF. In nucleotides, the CDR3 is TGTGCCATCAACTCCGGCAGGGAAGGCACTGAAGCTTTCTTT.

About this clonotype itself: The junction shows a germline mismatch at one end, possibly a read error. The chain links TRBV12-3 or TRBV12-4 to TRBJ1-2, with D possibly being TRBD1 (6 bases). CDR3 length: 13 residues. The CDR3 region is CASSLVRGGGYTF. In nucleotides, the CDR3 is TGTGCCAGCAGCTTAGTCAGGGGTGGTGGCTACACCTTC.

The chain links TRBV6-2 or TRBV6-3 to TRBJ2-1, with a tentative D call TRBD2 (6 bases). Germline V lookup: CDR1 MNHEY, CDR2 SVGEGT. This CDR3 is built from 14 residues. With 6 bases removed from V and 10 bases from J, the gap between germline ends came to 19 bases. The CDR3 region has the DNA TGTGCCAGCAGAGTTACGGGGAGGAGGGTCGAGCAGTTCTTC. Residues: CASRVTGRRVEQFF.

To note about this clonotype: A clone one base away is much larger, so this may be a read error. The chain recombines TRBV6-2 or TRBV6-3 with TRBJ2-1; D may correspond to TRBD1 or TRBD2 (6 bases each). The J call may be in error: the DNA end matches TRBJ2-7 better. There are 13 residues in the CDR3. Germline CDR1 MNHEY, CDR2 SVGEGT. The CDR3 DNA is TGTGCCAGCAGCGGGGGCTTCTACAATGAGCAGTACTTC. Amino acids: CASSGGFYNEQYF.

The rearrangement joins TRBV27 to TRBJ2-7, with TRBD1 identical over 8 bases. The CDR3 contains 16 residues. Germline V gene data show CDR1 as MNHEY and CDR2 as SMNVEV (reference sequence). V dropped 5 bases and J dropped 3; count of bases not matched to a gene: 12. CDR3 DNA: TGTGCCAGCAGTCGTTCGGGGGCAGGGGGCATCTACGAGCAGTACTTC. Protein product: CASSRSGAGGIYEQYF.

This clonotype was detected only a few times. This chain connects TRBV4-2 to TRBJ2-1, with 9 bases lining up with TRBD2. The CDR3 is made up of 15 amino acids. Per the germline V gene, CDR1 is LGHNA and CDR2 is YNFKEQ. V dropped 0 bases and J dropped 9; count of bases not matched to a gene: 6. In nucleotides, the CDR3 is TGTGCCAGCAGCCAAGATACTAGCGGGTATCTTGAGCAGTTCTTC. As protein: CASSQDTSGYLEQFF.

V gene TRBV12-3 or TRBV12-4 combines with J gene TRBJ2-1; no firm D call. V lost 1 base, J lost 1 base, and 8 bases lay in between. There are 15 residues in the CDR3. The CDR3 DNA reads as TGTGCCAGCAGTTTAGAGTTTGGGTCCTACAATGAGCAGTTCTTC. Translation gives CASSLEFGSYNEQFF.

This clonotype showed up just a few times. CDR3 DNA: TGCAGTGTGGGACTAGCGAGCACAGATACGCAGTATTTT. Translating gives CSVGLASTDTQYF. The rearrangement uses TRBV20-1 and TRBJ2-3; the match to TRBD2 covers 10 bases. In germline, CDR1 is DFQATT, CDR2 SNEGSKA (reference sequence). CDR3 size: 13 residues. J was trimmed by 0 bases and V by 7 bases; bases with no gene match: 1.

V and J are TRBV4-3 and TRBJ1-6; 7 positions match TRBD1. J gave up 8 bases and V 4 bases, and 11 bases lay outside the gene matches. CDR1 is LGHNA, CDR2 YSLEER, per germline. The CDR3 is made up of 16 amino acids. The CDR3 loop reads CASSRDRDKGYSPLHF. CDR3 in DNA: TGCGCCAGCAGCCGAGACAGGGACAAGGGGTATTCACCCCTCCACTTT.